This T cell receptor beta chain was observed in a study of T cells after yellow fever vaccination. Only a few counts were recorded for this clonotype. The CDR3 totals 12 residues. Trimming took 3 bases from V and 7 from J, leaving 10 bases between them. The germline CDR1 and CDR2 sequences are DFQATT and SNEGSKA (reference sequence). MiXCR, run by TCRdb on the 5' RACE reads, gives a single entry per CDR3 protein. The data contain about 360,000 distinct CDR3 sequences, approximately 5.7% of them singletons. The sequenced sample was PBMCs, obtained 5 days after the yellow fever booster vaccination. The chain recombines TRBV20-1 with TRBJ1-5; D unclear. This sequence was found in a man aged 25-45 years who received the YFV17D yellow fever vaccine. This chain's CDR3 is CSASKGMQPQHF. DNA for the CDR3: TGCAGTGCTAGTAAAGGGATGCAGCCCCAGCATTTT.